This TCR beta chain was sequenced during a study of siplizumab effects on memory and regulatory T cells. J was trimmed by 0 bases and V by 0 bases; bases with no gene match: 7. In germline, CDR1 is LGHNA, CDR2 YNFKEQ. CDR3 size: 20 residues. Profiled with immunoSEQ multiplex PCR; TCRdb holds only in-frame clones, not every one. The sample records about 82,000 clones, about nine tenths being singletons. The genes are TRBV4-2 and TRBJ2-1; TRBD2 matches at 14 bases. The sequenced material came from Tregs sorted from blood. This clonotype was sampled from a human donor in good health. CDR3 DNA: TGTGCCAGCAGCCAAGATGGACTAGCGGGGGGTTTGAGCTCCTACAATGAGCAGTTCTTC. Protein sequence: CASSQDGLAGGLSSYNEQFF.